This TCR beta chain was obtained from a study of post-analysis software for immune sequencing data. As for the study in general: The patients showed relapsing-remitting, secondary progressive and progressive-relapsing multiple sclerosis courses. Study-level results: Multiple sclerosis was associated with a significant reduction in normalized Chao1 diversity relative to controls.

With regard to this clonotype: The antigen is unknown. A single base separates this from a much larger clone, so it may be a read error.

Carried by the TCR beta cDNA libraries were unique molecular identifiers. About 460,000 cDNA molecules were obtained from around 1 to 9.1 million T cells. MiXCR, run by TCRdb on the PCR reads, gives a single entry per CDR3 protein. The profile covers about 540,000 distinct CDR3 sequences, with 34% appearing a single time and 4.5% to 7.5% taken by the ten largest. The sample was blood. The origin of this receptor is a girl between 2 and 17 years old with multiple sclerosis.

The chain's CDR3 is CASSSRDRNNEQFF. CDR3 nucleotide sequence: TGTGCCAGCAGTTCCCGGGATAGAAACAATGAGCAGTTCTTC. This chain uses TRBV12-3 or TRBV12-4 with TRBJ2-1, with a possible D match to TRBD2 (5 bases). V lost 4 bases and J lost 5, with 12 bases in between. The CDR3 is 14 amino acids.